This TCR beta chain comes out of a study of cytomegalovirus exposure and HLA in healthy donors (dated by TCRdb to 2017 to 2019). About the full investigation: According to a later analysis, one platform produced both the 110 or so validation repertoires and the 670 or so repertoires of the first cohort. A separate validation cohort of roughly 130 different subjects was used in addition to the approximately 610-subject first cohort. The aim of the study was to test whether cataloging public T cell receptors could identify signatures of past pathogen exposure. To predict cytomegalovirus infection status, the study brought together high-throughput TCR immunosequencing, statistical association of individual TCRs with disease status, and machine learning. What the study reported, not specific to this receptor: A later analysis found that TCRs clustered in the first cohort also tended to co-occur in the 100 to 150 validation repertoires, with 94% of cluster scores above 0. The study listed 164 TCR beta chains as associated with cytomegalovirus. Most TCR sequences were seen in very few donors, while some public TCRs were found in many individuals. The authors suggested that the approach could potentially be extended to other disease states and immunological phenotypes. In both the original and validation cohorts, the classifier was reported to diagnose cytomegalovirus status with high specificity and sensitivity. A few of the identified cytomegalovirus-associated TCR beta chains were confirmed in vitro to be specific for cytomegalovirus antigens. The validation cohort had no HLA typing available for a later analysis, so co-occurrence within that cohort was assessed over all 120 or so repertoires.

The donors belonged to the validation cohort of around 130 subjects, which was separate from the approximately 700-subject first cohort. Concerning this clone itself: The clone's antigen remains unknown. No clone much larger than this one lies a single base away; base qualities are absent.

V is cut by 1 base and J by 3 bases, and the space between the germline ends is 9 bases. As encoded in the germline V gene, CDR1 is SGHRS while CDR2 is YFSETQ. Spanning cysteine to phenylalanine, the CDR3 consists of 14 amino acids. Solely the CDR3 DNA is kept, with 42 bases framed from the first base. The library was built by means of the immunoSEQ multiplex PCR assay. The authors' pipeline ran thus. A statistical classification framework was developed to diagnose cytomegalovirus status using the catalog of TCR beta chain sequences. TCRdb carries this immuneACCESS record with in-frame sequences only. Its versions omit some clonotypes, under half of them owing to an unresolved V gene in the studies checked, with the rest unexplained. V and J calls and clone size are given by that table; D and trimming were obtained from the DNA. The sample table records 200,000 to 250,000 clones; roughly 88% of these occur just once. The ten largest clones take up over 11% of the sample.

Specimen: PBMCs. The source is a woman aged 30 to 39 in good health and CMV-seropositive. The V gene is TRBV5-1 and the J gene is TRBJ2-3; TRBD1 is possibly the D segment (5 matching bases). The CDR3 here reads CASSLRQGTDTQYF. The bases are TGCGCCAGCAGCTTGCGGCAGGGTACAGATACGCAGTATTTT.